The next 26 T cell receptor beta chains were all read from a single sample in a study of molecular identifiers for immune sequencing clone quantification (dated by TCRdb to the late 2010s). Library method: PCR. Data came from a NextSeq 500. TCRdb passed the public sequencing reads through fastp at Q25 and MiXCR, retaining productive beta sequences. Each record represents a unique CDR3 protein, reported with the most common genes and DNA among its rows. In all, the sample holds 100,000 or so distinct CDR3 sequences, and 30% to 35% of those were seen once. The ten largest clones add up to 9.5% to 10% of the sample. The sequencing sample was made of naive CD8+ T cells from blood, with Jurkat cell RNA spiked in. This specimen's cell subset or site label, interpreted: FACS-sorted CD8+CD4-CCR7+CD45RA+ naive T cells. Receptors were obtained from a human donor in good health. Some libraries in this study had Jurkat cell RNA spiked in.

Of note for this clonotype: A much larger clone lies a single base off, so this may be a read error. CDR3 DNA sequence: TGTGCCAGCAGTATTGACCCTAGCGGAAGATACAATGAGCAGTTCTTC. Translation gives CASSIDPSGRYNEQFF. The chain employs TRBV12-3 or TRBV12-4 and TRBJ2-1, with TRBD2 matching 7 bases. Unmatched junction bases numbered 11, after V lost 5 bases and J lost 4 bases. This CDR3 spans 16 amino acids.

The rearrangement uses TRBV10-3 and TRBJ2-1, with TRBD2 matching 10 bases. The germline V gene encodes CDR1 ENHRY and CDR2 SYGVKD. The V and J ends lost 4 bases and 6 bases, in that order; junction bases with no gene match: 3. The length of the CDR3 is 14 residues. In DNA, the CDR3 is TGTGCCATCAGTGGAAGCGGGAGGGCCAATGAGCAGTTCTTC. This codes for CAISGSGRANEQFF.

This clonotype was seen a handful of times. The rearrangement joins TRBV9 to TRBJ2-2; TRBD2 matches 9 bases. This CDR3 spans 16 amino acids. Trimming removed 3 bases from V and 4 bases from J; junction bases left unmatched: 7. Germline CDR1 and CDR2: SGDLS and YYNGEE. The CDR3 nucleotides are TGTGCCAGCAGCGATAGCGGGGGCCTCGCCACCGGGGAGCTGTTTTTT. Its protein product is CASSDSGGLATGELFF.

The rearrangement uses TRBV29-1 and TRBJ2-2, with no clear D. Trimming took 3 bases from V and 4 from J, leaving 6 bases between them. Germline V lookup: CDR1 SQVTM, CDR2 ANQGSEA. The CDR3 extends over 12 amino acids. CDR3 residues: CSVERPTGELFF. DNA for the CDR3: TGCAGCGTTGAGCGGCCCACCGGGGAGCTGTTTTTT.

On this clonotype: A junction boundary mismatches the germline segment, possibly from a read error. The V gene is TRBV7-9, the J gene TRBJ2-3; TRBD2 is a possible D gene (6 bases). This CDR3 spans 16 amino acids. CDR1 is SEHNR, CDR2 FQNEAQ, per germline (reference sequence). The CDR3 region is CTSSMGLGESTDTQYF. The CDR3 DNA is TGTACCAGCAGCATGGGACTGGGAGAAAGTACAGATACGCAGTATTTT.

About this clonotype itself: A much larger clone is a single base away; this may be a read error. This rearrangement joins TRBV12-3 or TRBV12-4 to TRBJ2-6; D uncertain. This CDR3 has 14 amino acids. CDR3 sequence reads: CAGSSPSGANVLTF. CDR3 coding DNA: TGTGCCGGCAGTTCCCCCTCTGGGGCCAACGTCCTGACTTTC.

Ten or more counts support this clonotype. The J gene is TRBJ2-5, the V gene TRBV29-1; no reliable D call. Trimming took 0 bases from V and 7 from J, leaving 18 bases between them. CDR1 SQVTM and CDR2 ANQGSEA come from the germline V gene. The CDR3 has 15 residues. The CDR3 region is CSVEDSGSLYSTQYF. The CDR3 nucleotides are TGCAGCGTTGAAGATTCCGGGTCCCTCTATTCGACCCAGTACTTC.

This clonotype was counted between two and nine times. This rearrangement joins TRBV5-6 to TRBJ1-1, with TRBD1 matching 12 bases. The CDR3 consists of 15 residues. Unmatched junction bases numbered 3, after V lost 0 bases and J lost 6 bases. From germline, CDR1 is SGHDT and CDR2 YYEEEE. CDR3 nucleotides: TGTGCCAGCAGCTTGGCGGGGACAGGGGGCCCTGAAGCTTTCTTT. It specifies CASSLAGTGGPEAFF.

Notes on this clonotype: Likely a read error: the CDR3 ends without its conserved phenylalanine or tryptophan. This chain connects TRBV29-1 to TRBJ2-7, with unresolved D. Per germline, CDR1 SQVTM and CDR2 ANQGSEA. The CDR3 is 11 amino acids. V dropped 3 bases and J dropped 7 bases, with 10 bases sitting between them. Here the CDR3 DNA reads TGCAGCGTTGATAGGGATGGGGAGCAGTACCTC. Its translation is CSVDRDGEQYL.

The chain is built from TRBV27 and TRBJ2-5; perhaps TRBD1 as D (5 bases). The germline V gene has CDR1 MNHEY and CDR2 SMNVEV (reference sequence). The CDR3 totals 15 residues. The V end was cut by 0 bases, the J end by 5 bases, with 13 bases between. CDR3 in amino acids: CASSLSGVMAETQYF. CDR3 DNA: TGTGCCAGCAGTTTATCAGGGGTAATGGCGGAGACCCAGTACTTC.

This clonotype has ten or more counts. This chain connects TRBV28 to TRBJ1-2; D uncertain. With 3 bases removed from V and 3 bases from J, the gap between germline ends came to 11 bases. From germline, CDR1 is MDHEN and CDR2 SYDVKM. The CDR3 spans 14 residues. CDR3 sequence: CASSFRAGYYGYTF. The CDR3 region has the DNA TGTGCCAGCAGTTTTCGGGCAGGATACTATGGCTACACCTTC.

This clonotype appeared a few times. This chain uses TRBV27 with TRBJ2-5, with a weak D call TRBD2 (5 bases). V lost 3 bases, J lost 9 bases, and 14 bases lay in between. The germline V gene has CDR1 MNHEY and CDR2 SMNVEV (reference sequence). The length of the CDR3 is 13 residues. CDR3 in amino acids: CASSFGIGWPQYF. In DNA form, the CDR3 reads TGTGCCAGCAGTTTCGGGATTGGTTGGCCCCAGTACTTC.

The CDR3 DNA reads as TGTGCCAGCAGCTTAGTTTTGGACAATGAGCAGTTCTTC. Protein product: CASSLVLDNEQFF. The genes are TRBV7-9 and TRBJ2-1, with unresolved D. CDR3 length: 13 residues. The germline CDR1 and CDR2 sequences are SEHNR and FQNEAQ (reference sequence). Trimming took off 1 base at V and 5 bases at J, with 6 bases between the two ends.

Ten or more counts support this clonotype. The CDR3: CATSEAGGLAPQHF. The CDR3 nucleotides read TGTGCCACCAGTGAAGCGGGGGGTCTTGCGCCCCAGCATTTT. The chain carries TRBV24-1 and TRBJ1-5, with D perhaps TRBD1 (5 bases). Per the germline V gene, CDR1 is KGHDR and CDR2 is SFDVKD. The CDR3 contains 14 residues. The V end lost 4 bases, the J end lost 9 bases, and 15 bases lay between the germline ends.

This clonotype turned up a few times. The V call is TRBV4-3, the J call TRBJ2-2; 7 bases line up with TRBD2. The CDR3 sequence is 17 residues long. V lost 4 bases, J lost 4 bases, and 12 bases stayed unmatched. In germline, CDR1 is LGHNA, CDR2 YSLEER. CDR3 in DNA: TGCGCCAGCAGCCCGGGTGGCGGCGGGAGTGTCACCGGGGAGCTGTTTTTT. This encodes CASSPGGGGSVTGELFF.

In regard to this clonotype: A much larger clone lies a single base off, so this may be a read error. The CDR3 end shows no conserved phenylalanine or tryptophan, and so a read error is likely. This rearrangement joins TRBV7-2 to TRBJ2-1, with 8 positions matching TRBD2. The CDR3 contains 15 residues. V was clipped by 5 bases and J by 4 bases; unmatched bases: 7. Germline V gene sequence: CDR1 SGHTA, CDR2 FQGNSA. The CDR3 reads CASSITSGPYNEQFI. CDR3 DNA: TGTGCCAGCAGCATTACTAGCGGACCTTACAATGAGCAGTTCATC.

This clonotype was counted ten times or more. The CDR3 sequence is CASSSTNPATDTQYF. The CDR3 DNA follows: TGCGCCAGCAGCTCGACTAACCCCGCCACAGATACGCAGTATTTT. This sequence joins TRBV4-3 and TRBJ2-3, with D maybe TRBD2 (5 bases). The germline gives CDR1 LGHNA, CDR2 YSLEER. V was pared by 5 bases and J by 2 bases, with 14 bases between. The CDR3 is made up of 15 amino acids.

This clonotype was recorded a few times. The chain recombines TRBV6-6 with TRBJ2-1; TRBD2 aligns across 10 bases. J gave up 6 bases and V 7 bases, and 9 bases lay outside the gene matches. CDR3 length: 15 amino acids. Germline V gives CDR1 MNHNY, CDR2 SVGAGI (reference sequence). CDR3 sequence: CASTWTSGFLNEQFF. DNA of the CDR3: TGTGCCAGCACTTGGACTAGCGGATTTCTCAATGAGCAGTTCTTC.

V gene TRBV19 combines with J gene TRBJ2-1; 7 positions match TRBD2. The CDR3 consists of 13 residues. J was trimmed by 10 bases and V by 4 bases; bases with no gene match: 7. Germline CDR1 is LNHDA and CDR2 is SQIVND (reference sequence). The CDR3, as DNA: TGTGCCAGTAGTACCATACTAGCGCGGGAGCAGTTCTTC. It specifies CASSTILAREQFF. The full variable domain, in which reference TRBV19 and TRBJ2-1 provide the parts outside the CDR3, is DGGITQSPKYLFRKEGQNVTLSCEQNLNHDAMYWYRQDPGQGLRLIYYSQIVNDFQKGDIAEGYSVSREKKESFPLTVTSAQKNPTAFYLCASSTILAREQFFGPGTRLTVL.

Comment on this clonotype: Given a much more abundant clone one base away, this may be a read error. V and J are TRBV2 and TRBJ1-5; D is unresolved. The germline gives CDR1 SNHLY, CDR2 FYNNEI. The CDR3 has 17 amino acids. With 3 bases removed from V and 0 bases from J, the gap between germline ends came to 15 bases. The CDR3: CASSEGGRRISNQPQHF. CDR3 DNA sequence: TGTGCCAGCAGTGAGGGAGGCCGGAGGATTAGCAATCAGCCCCAGCATTTT.

Concerning this clonotype: This could be a read error, since a much larger clone is one nucleotide away. V is TRBV13 and J is TRBJ2-3; TRBD2 matches 7 bases. After removal of 4 bases from V and 1 base from J, the junction contained 5 bases not matched to a gene. This CDR3 comprises 15 residues. Per the germline V gene, CDR1 is PRHDT and CDR2 is FYEKMQ (reference sequence). This chain's CDR3 is CASSWPSGGTDTQYF. CDR3 sequence (DNA): TGTGCCAGCAGCTGGCCTAGCGGAGGCACAGATACGCAGTATTTT.

The V and J genes are TRBV7-9 and TRBJ2-7; 9 bases agree with TRBD1. This CDR3 spans 14 amino acids. V shed 8 bases and J 2 bases; nucleotides not matched to a gene: 7. CDR1 and CDR2 from the germline V gene are SEHNR and FQNEAQ (reference sequence). CDR3 nucleotide sequence: TGTGCCAGCCGCTCGGACAGGGGAACCTACGAGCAGTACTTC. This gives the protein CASRSDRGTYEQYF.

This clonotype was detected many times. V gene TRBV6-5 combines with J gene TRBJ2-4, with a weak D call TRBD1 (6 bases). The germline gives CDR1 MNHEY, CDR2 SVGAGI. The CDR3 runs to 14 residues. Trimming stripped 1 base from V and 8 bases from J, with 12 bases between. The CDR3 reads CASSYYSQGDIQYF. The DNA of the CDR3 is TGTGCCAGCAGTTACTACTCACAGGGAGACATTCAGTACTTC.

This rearrangement joins TRBV4-2 to TRBJ2-7; D possibly corresponds to TRBD1 (5 bases). The germline V gene has CDR1 LGHNA and CDR2 YNFKEQ. The V end lost 2 bases, the J end lost 2 bases, and 16 bases lay between the germline ends. The CDR3 contains 16 residues. This chain's CDR3 is CASSQPSSNRPYEQYF. The CDR3 bases are TGTGCCAGCAGCCAACCTAGTAGTAACAGGCCCTACGAGCAGTACTTC.

The V call is TRBV19, the J call TRBJ2-3, with 7 nucleotides matching TRBD2. The CDR3 contains 17 residues. Germline V gene lookup returns CDR1 LNHDA and CDR2 SQIVND (reference sequence). The J segment lost 4 bases and the V segment lost 5 bases, leaving 15 bases of the junction unmatched. This chain's CDR3 is CASSPLVRGGDADTQYF. The CDR3 DNA reads as TGTGCCAGTAGTCCCCTTGTGAGGGGAGGGGACGCAGATACGCAGTATTTT.

There are a few counts of this clonotype. The rearrangement links TRBV2 to TRBJ2-3; unclear D gene. The CDR3 runs to 12 residues. The germline gives CDR1 SNHLY, CDR2 FYNNEI. The ends were cut back, 7 bases at V and 9 bases at J, with 14 bases in the middle. For the CDR3, the DNA is TGTGCCAGCATGTTTAGGTGGGGAACGCAGTATTTT. It translates to CASMFRWGTQYF.